These 21 T cell receptor beta chains share one sample of origin, sequenced in a study of T cells in Graves' hyperthyroidism and ophthalmopathy. Using RNA transcripts as the source, TCR beta CDR3 regions were amplified. A first-round RT-PCR of the TCR CDR3 used the HTBI primer set. TCRdb analysed the multiplex PCR reads with MiXCR anew, one entry per CDR3 protein. The sample has more than 500,000 distinct CDR3 sequences; under 15% are singletons. The sample comprised blood. These receptors were taken from a middle-aged woman with Graves' ophthalmopathy.

This clonotype was counted ten times or more. The chain carries TRBV7-2 and TRBJ2-7, with D hard to call. The V gene's germline CDR1 is SGHTA and CDR2 FQGNSA. This CDR3 is 14 amino acids long. V was shortened by 4 bases and J by 7 bases, with 17 bases between the two germline ends. The CDR3 reads CASSSTVAWGEQYF. Written as DNA, the CDR3 is TGTGCCAGCAGCTCAACCGTCGCCTGGGGAGAGCAGTACTTC. Based on the CDR3 plus reference TRBV7-2 and TRBJ2-7, the full variable domain is GAGVSQSPSNKVTEKGKDVELRCDPISGHTALYWYRQSLGQGLEFLIYFQGNSAPDKSGLPSDRFSAERTGGSVSTLTIQRTQQEDSAVYLCASSSTVAWGEQYFGPGTRLTVT.

This clonotype appeared many times. The V gene is TRBV28, the J gene TRBJ2-6; TRBD1 aligns across 12 bases. Losses at the gene ends were 6 bases for V and 1 base for J; bases not matched to a gene: 4. Germline V gene data show CDR1 as MDHEN and CDR2 as SYDVKM. CDR3 length: 17 residues. The DNA of the CDR3 is TGTGCCAGCAGCTGGGACAGGGGGCCTTCTGGGGCCAACGTCCTGACTTTC. Translation: CASSWDRGPSGANVLTF.

This clonotype was picked up many times. CDR3 sequence: CAISEGQGGGETQYF. CDR3 in DNA: TGTGCCATCAGTGAGGGACAGGGAGGTGGGGAGACCCAGTACTTC. The V call is TRBV10-3, the J call TRBJ2-5; 8 positions agree with TRBD1. CDR1 is ENHRY, CDR2 SYGVKD, per germline. J gave up 5 bases and V 2 bases, and 7 bases lay outside the gene matches. CDR3 length: 15 residues.

This clonotype was recorded at least ten times. The chain carries TRBV4-2 and TRBJ2-2; 13 bases agree with TRBD2. Trimming removed 8 bases from V and 7 bases from J; junction bases left unmatched: 7. Per the germline V gene, CDR1 is LGHNA and CDR2 is YNFKEQ. The CDR3 is 15 amino acids. CDR3 in DNA: TGTGCCAGCCGAGGACTAGCGGGAGACCACGGGGAGCTGTTTTTT. As protein: CASRGLAGDHGELFF.

This clonotype showed up just a few times. The gene calls are TRBV28 and TRBJ1-6; maybe TRBD1 (5 bases). CDR1 is MDHEN, CDR2 SYDVKM, per germline. V dropped 6 bases and J dropped 3 bases, with 12 bases sitting between them. This CDR3 region has 15 residues. CDR3 amino acids: CASRPGTVYNSPLHF. Here the CDR3 DNA reads TGTGCCAGCAGACCCGGGACGGTCTATAATTCACCCCTCCACTTT.

This clonotype occurred many times. This sequence joins TRBV2 and TRBJ1-3; 10 positions agree with TRBD1. Germline trimming cut 4 bases from V and 6 bases from J; bases unmatched to any gene: 6. The CDR3 has 15 amino acids. Germline CDR1 SNHLY, CDR2 FYNNEI. The DNA of the CDR3 is TGTGCCAGCAGTGCCGGGACAGGGGAGGAAAACACCATATATTTT. Protein: CASSAGTGEENTIYF.

This clonotype was seen many times. The rearrangement links TRBV6-1 to TRBJ1-2; D call uncertain. V shed 4 bases and J shed 3 bases, with 12 bases lying between them. CDR1 is MNHNS and CDR2 is SASEGT in the germline V gene. CDR3 size: 14 residues. The CDR3 nucleotides are TGTGCCAGCAGTGGGAGGTATGAAGACTATGGCTACACCTTC. Translation gives CASSGRYEDYGYTF.

This clonotype has ten or more counts. This chain links TRBV30 with TRBJ2-7; TRBD2 aligns across 10 bases. V dropped 8 bases and J dropped 7; count of bases not matched to a gene: 11. CDR3 length equals 13 residues. Germline-derived CDR1 and CDR2 are GTSNPN and SVGIG (reference sequence). This CDR3 reads CAGDEREGWEQYF. For the CDR3, the DNA is TGTGCCGGAGACGAGCGGGAGGGTTGGGAGCAGTACTTC. The full variable domain, its missing parts supplied by reference TRBV30 and TRBJ2-7, is SQTIHQWPATLVQPVGSPLSLECTVEGTSNPNLYWYRQAAGRGLQLLFYSVGIGQISSEVPQNLSASRPQDRQFILSSKKLLLSDSGFYLCAGDEREGWEQYFGPGTRLTVT.

Only one count was recorded for this clonotype. A junction boundary mismatches the germline segment, possibly from a read error. CDR3 coding DNA: TGTGCCGGCAGGGGGGACGGAAGTAACTATGGCTACACCTTC. Translating it yields CAGRGDGSNYGYTF. The chain carries TRBV2 and TRBJ1-2; TRBD1 matches at 7 bases. Germline V CDR1 and CDR2: SNHLY, FYNNEI. The CDR3 has 14 amino acids.

This clonotype came up many times. The J gene is TRBJ2-2, the V gene TRBV6-2 or TRBV6-3; 8 nucleotides align to TRBD2. The V segment lost 6 bases and the J segment 7 bases; nucleotides outside the gene matches: 13. The CDR3 has 16 residues. Germline V gene data show CDR1 as MNHEY and CDR2 as SVGEGT. The CDR3 is CASSTSREGLVGELFF. For the CDR3, the DNA is TGTGCCAGCAGCACGTCCCGGGAGGGCCTGGTCGGGGAGCTGTTTTTT.

This clonotype appeared many times. J is TRBJ2-7 and V is TRBV5-1, with a weak D call TRBD1 (6 bases). V lost 3 bases and J lost 6, with 13 bases in between. The CDR3 is made up of 13 amino acids. Germline CDR1 reads SGHRS; CDR2 reads YFSETQ. In DNA, the CDR3 is TGCGCCAGCAGCTCCCATGGGGGCCTCGAGCAGTACTTC. Translation: CASSSHGGLEQYF.

CDR3 nucleotides: TGTGCCAGCAGTTACTACGCCGGGCGGGGGCGGAACACTGAAGCTTTCTTT. The encoded protein is CASSYYAGRGRNTEAFF. The V call is TRBV6-5, the J call TRBJ1-1; D possibly corresponds to TRBD1 (6 bases). Trimming removed 1 base at V and 1 base at J, with 16 bases between. Germline V gives CDR1 MNHEY, CDR2 SVGAGI. The CDR3 loop spans 17 amino acids.

The chain joins TRBV12-3 or TRBV12-4 to TRBJ2-5; unclear D gene. The CDR3 is 13 residues long. V lost 1 base, J lost 11 bases, and 14 bases lay in between. The CDR3 reads CASSLEPKTQQYF. Here the CDR3 DNA reads TGTGCCAGCAGTTTAGAACCAAAGACTCAACAGTACTTC.

Many counts were recorded for this clonotype. The CDR3 sequence: CASRGWRNSPLHF. In nucleotides, the CDR3 is TGTGCCAGCAGGGGGTGGCGAAATTCACCCCTCCACTTT. V and J are TRBV12-3 or TRBV12-4 and TRBJ1-6; no firm D call. V dropped 6 bases and J dropped 7 bases, with 10 bases sitting between them. The CDR3 length is 13 residues.

This clonotype was observed many times. The chain combines TRBV27 with TRBJ2-7, with 9 bases fitting TRBD2. The CDR3 loop spans 16 amino acids. CDR1 is MNHEY, CDR2 SMNVEV, per germline (reference sequence). The ends lost 2 bases at V and 6 bases at J; junction bases unmatched: 11. CDR3 sequence reads: CASSLTSSGRRGEQYF. CDR3 sequence (DNA): TGTGCCAGCAGTTTAACTAGTAGCGGGAGAAGGGGCGAGCAGTACTTC.

The J gene is TRBJ1-5, the V gene TRBV20-1; the match to TRBD1 covers 9 bases. The CDR3 runs to 15 residues. CDR1 DFQATT and CDR2 SNEGSKA come from the germline V gene (reference sequence). The V segment lost 2 bases and the J segment 7 bases; nucleotides outside the gene matches: 9. The CDR3 protein is CSARRDRDEGQPQHF. In DNA, the CDR3 is TGCAGTGCTAGAAGGGACAGGGATGAAGGCCAGCCCCAGCATTTT.

This clonotype was counted ten times or more. CDR3 region: CAWSVRVGDTEAFF. As DNA, the CDR3 is TGTGCCTGGAGTGTACGTGTTGGCGACACTGAAGCTTTCTTT. The V call is TRBV30, the J call TRBJ1-1; D uncertain. There are 14 residues in the CDR3. V lost 0 bases, J lost 3 bases, and 11 bases lay in between. Germline V gene sequence: CDR1 GTSNPN, CDR2 SVGIG (reference sequence).

This chain links TRBV5-1 with TRBJ1-6; D remains ambiguous. Trimming pared 0 bases from V and 10 bases from J, leaving 17 bases between. The CDR3 extends over 16 amino acids. In germline, CDR1 is SGHRS, CDR2 YFSETQ. This chain's CDR3 is CASSLDGFPGGSPLHF. The CDR3 coding sequence is TGCGCCAGCAGCTTGGACGGATTCCCTGGTGGCTCACCCCTCCACTTT.

This clonotype was seen at least ten times. The chain uses TRBV30 and TRBJ1-2; D might be TRBD1 (5 bases). The germline V and J ends were trimmed by 2 bases and 5 bases, with 9 bases remaining between them. Germline V gene sequence: CDR1 GTSNPN, CDR2 SVGIG (reference sequence). The CDR3 loop spans 12 amino acids. CDR3 protein: CAWSPTAYGYTF. Here the CDR3 DNA reads TGTGCCTGGAGTCCGACAGCTTATGGCTACACCTTC.

This clonotype has only a few counts. The rearrangement joins TRBV7-2 to TRBJ2-7; tentative D call: TRBD1 (5 bases). V shed 2 bases and J shed 3 bases, with 14 bases lying between them. The V gene's germline CDR1 is SGHTA and CDR2 FQGNSA. This CDR3 is 15 amino acids long. CDR3 sequence (DNA): TGTGCCAGCAGCTTACAGGGCTCAGTTGGCTACGAGCAGTACTTC. Its protein product is CASSLQGSVGYEQYF.

This clonotype was detected many times. An end of the junction differs from the germline gene, which may be a read error. The chain carries TRBV6-2 or TRBV6-3 and TRBJ2-7; D might be TRBD1 (7 bases). The germline V gene encodes CDR1 MNHEY and CDR2 SVGEGT. This CDR3 has 13 residues. The CDR3 sequence: CASSYGQDYKQYF. DNA of the CDR3: TGTGCCAGCAGTTACGGACAGGACTACAAGCAGTACTTC.